This TCR beta chain was recovered during a study of cytomegalovirus exposure and HLA in healthy donors (dated by TCRdb to about 2017). Describing the broader study: An earlier analysis of roughly 500 of the donors reported 250 to 300 Gb of sequence data and 100 million to 130 million unique TCR beta sequences from 150 million to 200 million T cells. Among the approximately 400 genotyped donors, approximately 82% belonged to the genetic ancestry cluster associated with self-reported Caucasian donors. Among over 350 genotyped donors of the cohort, an average of approximately 240,000 unique TCR beta nucleotide sequences were sequenced per donor, roughly a sixth of them non-productive. HLA typing covered class I and class II loci at four-digit resolution. Donor age, sex, ethnicity and CMV serostatus were compiled together with the repertoire data. An early release covering over 500 HLA-typed donors comprised roughly 300 gigabases of sequencing data and around 86 million unique TCR sequences. In addition to the first cohort of 666 subjects, a separate validation cohort of over 90 different subjects was used. An earlier analysis of some 500 of the donors applied high-throughput TCR beta sequencing to assess whether each TCR beta V gene segment acted as functional or pseudogenic. The number of donors typed differed by locus, with roughly 620-640 for A, B, C, DRB1 and DQB1, around 560 for DQA1, 606 for DPA1, and 400 to 490 for DPB1. In a later analysis, previously published TCR beta repertoires from roughly 710 donors were re-analyzed and high-resolution HLA genotyping was added so that TCR occurrence patterns could be studied. The study combined high-throughput TCR immunosequencing, statistical association of individual TCRs with disease status, and machine learning to predict cytomegalovirus infection status. Every repertoire in the discovery cohort had been generated on one and the same sequencing platform. Using immunosequencing, the study profiled T cell repertoires from about 650 subjects and related those repertoires to cytomegalovirus serostatus. Genome-wide SNP genotypes for about three fifths of the roughly 700 donors were used in a later genetic analysis, which treated that subset as a discovery cohort. Rather than using new phenotypic data, the later analysis identified candidate immune exposures from TCR beta sequences and from how often those sequences occurred across donors. Because of strong linkage in the cohort, a few DR-DQ haplotypes were treated as single units for association and clustering. The aim of the study was to test whether cataloging public T cell receptors could identify signatures of past pathogen exposure.

Libraries were made using the immunoSEQ multiplex PCR assay. A mixture of 60 forward primers for TCR Vbeta segments and 13 reverse primers for TCR Jbeta segments was used in the multiplex PCR. Amplification of the CDR3 region of rearranged TCR beta genes was performed with a multiplex PCR assay on genomic DNA. The Illumina HiSeq System was used to sequence the amplified TCR beta libraries as 87-base-pair reads. In the original analysis: Across the 670 or so repertoires, a later analysis counted 60 million to 90 million unique TCR beta chains, roughly 11 million of which were shared by at least two donors. Raw reads were error-corrected and collapsed into unique sequences with a nearest-neighbor algorithm that merged closely related sequences to remove PCR and sequencing errors. CDR3 sequences were aligned to IMGT reference sequences to assign V, D and J gene segments. For a sequence to be retained, a match of at least six nucleotides was required to both a V gene segment and a J gene segment. A rearrangement counted as productive if the CDR3 had no stop codons and remained in frame with V and J, and every other rearrangement counted as non-productive. Following IMGT convention, CDR3 was defined as the stretch from the second conserved V-encoded cysteine up to the conserved J-encoded phenylalanine. The earlier analysis of about 620 of the donors excluded sequences that lacked an unambiguous match to a single V gene segment. An earlier analysis of a few hundred of the donors classified V segments as functional when productive rearrangements were above 56.7% and as segregating when the standard deviation between donors was above 5%. A statistical classification framework was built to diagnose cytomegalovirus status from the catalog of TCR beta chain sequences. In a later analysis, V and J genes were assigned by comparing TCR nucleotide sequences against IMGT/GENE-DB human TR gene sequences. The TCRdist pipeline was used in a later analysis to assign CDR3 sequences and most-parsimonious VDJ recombination scenarios. In a later analysis, every TCR beta chain was defined by the combination of its CDR3 amino acid sequence and its V-gene family, and reads without a unique V-gene family were dropped. A later analysis removed 592 highly shared, low-generation-probability nucleotide sequences to deal with suspected cross-contamination and a sequencing artifact. For each public chain, a later analysis derived a clonal expansion index from normalized ranks of inferred template counts within each repertoire. Generation probabilities in a later analysis came from a VDJ recombination model fitted to out-of-frame rearrangements, and those results were checked against IGoR. In a later analysis, hypergeometric tests were used to score TCR-TCR, TCR-HLA and TCR-CMV co-occurrence, with a repertoire-size bias correction applied to TCR pairs. A later analysis estimated false discovery rates by permuting HLA or CMV assignments 20 times. In a later analysis, co-occurring TCRs were grouped using DBSCAN, with TCRdist sequence similarity added in when clustering inside HLA-allele-positive subsets. Repertoires with fewer than 30,000 or more than 120,000 public chains, plus five repertoires with anomalous nucleotide sharing, were excluded from co-occurrence clustering. The immuneACCESS repertoire file appears here via TCRdb, limited to in-frame rearrangements. These files lack a portion of the clones; in checked studies, under half of the deficit traces to unresolved V genes, and the cause of the others is not known. V, J and clone size were drawn from that table, and D and trimming were deduced from the DNA. The sample table contains about 130,000 clones; only one count was recorded for 70% to 85% of them. Approximately 2.4% of the sample is taken by the ten largest.

Trimming at the junction amounts to 4 bases on V and 0 bases on J, and the germline ends lie 13 bases apart. CDR1 and CDR2 are drawn from the germline V gene: SGDLS, YYNGEE. The CDR3 runs 15 amino acids, cysteine and phenylalanine included. CDR3 DNA is the only sequence kept; it has 45 bases, read in frame from the first base. On the study overall, not on this receptor specifically: Three of the identified cytomegalovirus-associated TCR beta chains were confirmed in vitro to be specific for cytomegalovirus antigens. Sequencing depth was assumed to be roughly uniform across donors in the presence/absence analyses, though that assumption may not hold. A group of highly shared sequence variants was considered likely to be a technical artifact of the sequencing pipeline. Strong co-occurrence of HLA alleles, especially DR and DQ, made assigning TCR associations to individual alleles difficult. The classifier was reported to diagnose cytomegalovirus status with high specificity and sensitivity in both the original and validation cohorts. V-gene and J-gene trimming of TCR beta chains was associated with a missense DCLRE1C variant in a later genetic analysis, and the association was replicated in an independent cohort. In a later analysis, most CMV-associated TCR beta chains were found to appear HLA-restricted, with HLA associations seemingly driven largely by CMV exposure. It was suggested by the authors that the approach could potentially be generalized to other disease states and immunological phenotypes. Only TCR beta chains were sequenced in this cohort, and the absence of alpha or paired-chain data limited detectable features. A later analysis reported that several top co-occurrence clusters appeared linked to parvovirus B19, influenza, CMV and Epstein-Barr virus. In a later analysis, HLA-associated TCR beta chains were found to be more clonally expanded and to have lower generation probabilities than equally common non-associated chains. In a later analysis, the rate of TCR association differed among HLA loci, with DRB1 alleles having the most associated TCRs and HLA-C alleles having the fewest. Because HLA typing was unavailable for some donors at each locus, only the typed subset was used in association tests. The earlier analysis of around 600 of the donors excluded approximately 15 rarely observed V segments, including chromosome 9 orphons, because counts were too low. For the cohort, immune exposure information was limited to CMV serostatus. Specific HLA alleles were associated with 15,000 to 20,000 TCR beta sequences at a false discovery rate of 0.05 in a later analysis. Because the 87-base-pair reads could not distinguish some IMGT-functional V segments, including TRBV6-2 and TRBV6-3, those segments were excluded. A later genetic analysis reported fewer N-insertions in productive TCRs among donors in an Asian-associated ancestry cluster than the roughly 700-donor mean. The study gave a list of 150 to 200 TCR beta chains associated with cytomegalovirus. A further reported finding was that TCR beta sequences accurately predicted the HLA-A and HLA-B alleles for most subjects in the first cohort. In an earlier analysis of approximately 590 of the donors, most TCR beta V segments appeared in productive rearrangements about 87% or about 30% of the time, broadly matching IMGT annotations. Correlated functional status among segregating V segments might reflect linkage disequilibrium, but an unknown experimental factor could not be ruled out. Most TCR sequences were seen in very few donors, while some public TCRs were found in many individuals.

In total, fewer than 750 healthy bone marrow donors made up the cohort. At the time of sampling, every cohort member was nominally healthy, though immune exposures that went unrecorded were likely present. The donor was CMV seronegative and was included in the group of a few hundred seronegative cohort members. Each donor provided a peripheral blood sample, and peripheral blood mononuclear cells were used for TCR beta sequencing. The Qiagen DNeasy Blood Extraction Kit was used to extract genomic DNA from the blood cell samples. As regards this clone: Its cognate antigen has yet to be identified. Base-call qualities are not available, and no considerably larger clone is one nucleotide away.

Sequenced sample: PBMCs. This sequence was found in a man aged 45 to 65 in good health and CMV-seronegative. This receptor chain uses TRBV9 and TRBJ1-1; the D segment could be TRBD1, given 6 matching bases. The CDR3 loop reads CASSSYGQLNTEAFF. At the DNA level, the sequence is TGTGCCAGCAGCTCATACGGACAGCTGAACACTGAAGCTTTCTTT.